A single sample is the source of the 27 T cell receptor beta chains below, sequenced in a study of T cells in Graves' hyperthyroidism and ophthalmopathy. Amplified TCR beta CDR3 regions came from RNA transcripts. HTBI primers were used for first-round RT-PCR of the TCR CDR3. TCRdb passed the multiplex PCR reads through MiXCR, listing each CDR3 protein once. The data contain around 450,000 distinct CDR3 sequences, about a sixth of them singletons. Sequencing input: blood. These receptors were collected from a woman between 18 and 30 years old with Graves' hyperthyroidism.

To note about this clonotype: The junction shows a germline mismatch at one end, possibly a read error. This chain connects TRBV4-1 to TRBJ2-3, with a weak D call TRBD1 (6 bases). Germline values: CDR1 MGHRA, CDR2 YSYEKL. This CDR3 contains 13 residues. CDR3 sequence reads: CATGNRDTDTRYF. DNA for the CDR3: TGCGCCACAGGGAACAGGGACACAGATACGCGGTATTTT.

This clonotype was seen at least ten times. The V and J genes are TRBV6-5 and TRBJ1-1; D unclear. The CDR3 spans 14 residues. Germline CDR1 MNHEY, CDR2 SVGAGI. V was clipped by 2 bases and J by 6 bases, with 13 bases between them. The CDR3 loop reads CASSYMRRVAEAFF. In DNA form, the CDR3 reads TGTGCCAGCAGTTACATGCGGAGAGTGGCTGAAGCTTTCTTT.

V is TRBV20-1 and J is TRBJ2-3, with 8 bases matching TRBD2. The CDR3 has 14 residues. The V and J ends lost 4 bases and 0 bases, in that order; junction bases with no gene match: 3. Germline V CDR1 and CDR2: DFQATT, SNEGSKA (reference sequence). Here the CDR3 reads CSATLAGSTDTQYF. For the CDR3, the DNA is TGCAGTGCTACATTAGCGGGAAGCACAGATACGCAGTATTTT.

A few counts support this clonotype. V is TRBV10-3 and J is TRBJ2-7, with 11 bases that match TRBD1. The CDR3 contains 13 residues. CDR1 and CDR2 from the germline V gene are ENHRY and SYGVKD. V gave up 8 bases and J gave up 5 bases; unmatched junction bases: 5. In nucleotides, the CDR3 is TGTGCCATCGGGGACAGGGGGACCGACGAGCAGTACTTC. It specifies CAIGDRGTDEQYF.

This clonotype has ten or more counts. The gene calls are TRBV11-2 and TRBJ1-5; D is unclear. CDR1 is SGHAT, CDR2 FQNNGV, per germline. The V end was cut by 1 base, the J end by 1 base, with 5 bases between. CDR3 length: 14 residues. CDR3 residues: CASSLVGSNQPQHF. The CDR3 DNA sequence: TGTGCCAGCAGCTTAGTTGGGAGCAATCAGCCCCAGCATTTT.

This chain joins TRBV19 and TRBJ2-7; 7 bases match TRBD2. Unmatched junction bases numbered 8, after V lost 6 bases and J lost 3 bases. From germline, CDR1 is LNHDA and CDR2 SQIVND (reference sequence). The CDR3 runs to 14 residues. Here the CDR3 reads CASSRGGSIYEQYF. The CDR3 DNA is TGTGCCAGTAGCCGGGGCGGGAGCATCTACGAGCAGTACTTC.

This rearrangement joins TRBV5-4 to TRBJ1-3; maybe TRBD1 (6 bases). CDR1 is SGHNT and CDR2 is YYREEE in the germline V gene (reference sequence). The CDR3 totals 16 residues. The V gene lost 2 bases and the J gene lost 9 bases, with 21 bases spanning the gap. The CDR3 spells CASSFAPGAQGLTIYF. The CDR3 coding sequence is TGTGCCAGCAGCTTCGCTCCAGGGGCTCAAGGGCTCACCATATATTTT.

This clonotype showed up just a few times. The chain joins TRBV3-1 to TRBJ1-2; D perhaps matches TRBD1 (6 bases). V was pared by 1 base and J by 4 bases, with 10 bases between. This CDR3 contains 14 residues. Germline V gene data show CDR1 as LGHDT and CDR2 as YNNKEL (reference sequence). The CDR3 bases are TGTGCCAGCAGCCAAGTCCAGGGGAGCTATGGCTACACCTTC. Its protein is CASSQVQGSYGYTF.

This clonotype was seen a handful of times. The rearrangement uses TRBV28 and TRBJ2-2, with 9 bases that match TRBD2. Losses at the gene ends were 5 bases for V and 6 bases for J; bases not matched to a gene: 7. This CDR3 has 15 residues. Germline CDR1 reads MDHEN; CDR2 reads SYDVKM. This CDR3 is CASSLPSSGAGELFF. For the CDR3, the DNA is TGTGCCAGCAGTCTCCCTTCTAGCGGGGCCGGGGAGCTGTTTTTT.

The chain joins TRBV10-2 to TRBJ2-3; D remains ambiguous. V was shortened by 4 bases and J by 2 bases, with 13 bases between the two germline ends. Per germline, CDR1 WSHSY and CDR2 SAAADI. There are 15 residues in the CDR3. The CDR3 protein is CASSVRAGFTDTQYF. In nucleotides, the CDR3 is TGCGCCAGCAGTGTAAGGGCAGGCTTCACAGATACGCAGTATTTT.

This clonotype was detected only once. This chain links TRBV27 with TRBJ2-3; no definite D call. This CDR3 contains 15 residues. V lost 5 bases, J lost 0 bases, and 12 bases lay in between. Germline V gene data show CDR1 as MNHEY and CDR2 as SMNVEV (reference sequence). In DNA form, the CDR3 reads TGTGCCAGCAGTCCCTCCCCGATGAGCACAGATACGCAGTATTTT. It translates to CASSPSPMSTDTQYF.

This clonotype was detected many times. V and J are TRBV11-2 and TRBJ2-3, with D unclear. CDR3 length equals 15 residues. Germline-derived CDR1 and CDR2 are SGHAT and FQNNGV. V was trimmed by 5 bases and J by 0 bases, leaving 12 bases between them. The CDR3 sequence: CASSHGSRSTDTQYF. Written as DNA, the CDR3 is TGTGCCAGCAGCCACGGGTCACGCAGCACAGATACGCAGTATTTT.

This clonotype came up many times. The V call is TRBV2, the J call TRBJ1-1; D call uncertain. V was cut by 3 bases and J by 4 bases, with 9 bases left in between. CDR1 is SNHLY, CDR2 FYNNEI, per germline. The CDR3 runs 13 residues. The CDR3 is CASSDIGSTEAFF. CDR3 nucleotide sequence: TGTGCCAGCAGTGATATTGGGTCCACTGAAGCTTTCTTT. Drawing the rest from reference TRBV2 and TRBJ1-1, the complete variable domain is EPEVTQTPSHQVTQMGQEVILRCVPISNHLYFYWYRQILGQKVEFLVSFYNNEISEKSEIFDDQFSVERPDGSNFTLKIRSTKLEDSAMYFCASSDIGSTEAFFGQGTRLTVV.

This clonotype was observed at least ten times. The J gene is TRBJ2-7, the V gene TRBV20-1; D is perhaps TRBD2 (6 bases). With 0 bases removed from V and 1 base from J, the gap between germline ends came to 16 bases. Looked up from germline, CDR1 is DFQATT and CDR2 is SNEGSKA (reference sequence). The CDR3 loop spans 16 amino acids. The CDR3 coding sequence is TGCAGTGCTAGAGATCTGGGTGGGAGGAGTTCCTACGAGCAGTACTTC. Its translation: CSARDLGGRSSYEQYF.

Only a few counts were recorded for this clonotype. The chain joins TRBV7-9 to TRBJ2-6; 8 nucleotides match TRBD2. V was pared by 8 bases and J by 0 bases, with 12 bases of the junction left unmatched. Per germline, CDR1 SEHNR and CDR2 FQNEAQ (reference sequence). The CDR3 totals 18 residues. The CDR3 coding sequence is TGTGCCAGCTCCAGATTGCGGGGGGCTGGCTCTGGGGCCAACGTCCTGACTTTC. Protein sequence: CASSRLRGAGSGANVLTF.

This clonotype was seen repeatedly, ten times or more. J is TRBJ2-1 and V is TRBV3-1, with D possibly matching TRBD2 (5 bases). CDR1 and CDR2 from the germline V gene are LGHDT and YNNKEL (reference sequence). V was shortened by 4 bases and J by 2 bases, with 12 bases between the two germline ends. The CDR3 totals 15 residues. CDR3 nucleotide sequence: TGTGCCAGCAGCCCTCGAGGGAGTCCCTACAATGAGCAGTTCTTC. As protein: CASSPRGSPYNEQFF.

The chain has TRBV19 and TRBJ1-1, with D possibly TRBD1 on 5 matching bases. The CDR3 runs 13 residues. V was cut by 3 bases and J by 7 bases, with 12 bases left in between. Per germline, CDR1 LNHDA and CDR2 SQIVND (reference sequence). This CDR3 reads CASSIRVQGEAFF. In nucleotides, the CDR3 is TGTGCCAGTAGTATCAGAGTCCAGGGTGAAGCTTTCTTT.

The chain couples TRBV6-2 or TRBV6-3 to TRBJ1-4; no definite D call. Trimming cost V 2 bases and J 5 bases, with 9 bases left between them. The CDR3 loop spans 14 amino acids. Germline CDR1 reads MNHEY; CDR2 reads SVGEGT. The CDR3 region is CASSYNLRNEKLFF. The CDR3 bases are TGTGCCAGCAGTTACAATCTGCGGAATGAAAAACTGTTTTTT.

This clonotype was counted a few times. V and J are TRBV27 and TRBJ1-5, with 9 bases aligning to TRBD1. The germline V gene has CDR1 MNHEY and CDR2 SMNVEV (reference sequence). V shed 4 bases, J shed 6 bases, and the junction held 16 bases outside the gene matches. The CDR3 totals 18 residues. CDR3 in amino acids: CASSSGQGPRQWSQPQHF. The DNA for the CDR3 is TGTGCCAGCAGTTCAGGACAGGGGCCACGACAGTGGAGTCAGCCCCAGCATTTT.

In this sample, this clonotype turned up once. Here the CDR3 omits its conserved ending phenylalanine or tryptophan, so a read error is the likely source. The genes are TRBV20-1 and TRBJ1-3; a weak D match, TRBD1 (6 bases). The CDR3 spans 14 residues. Germline V gene data show CDR1 as DFQATT and CDR2 as SNEGSKA (reference sequence). V dropped 4 bases and J dropped 0 bases, with 10 bases sitting between them. The CDR3: CSAIRGASGNTIYS. In DNA form, the CDR3 reads TGCAGTGCTATCCGGGGGGCCTCTGGAAACACCATATATTCT.

This chain connects TRBV15 to TRBJ1-4; D not certain. Deletions cut 1 base from V and 8 bases from J, with 17 bases between. CDR1 LNHNV and CDR2 YYDKDF come from the germline V gene (reference sequence). CDR3 length: 16 residues. CDR3 in amino acids: CATSRAFGVFEEKLFF. CDR3 DNA: TGTGCCACCAGCAGAGCTTTCGGCGTATTCGAGGAAAAACTGTTTTTT. The complete variable domain, with remaining parts taken from reference TRBV15 and TRBJ1-4, reads DAMVIQNPRYQVTQFGKPVTLSCSQTLNHNVMYWYQQKSSQAPKLLFHYYDKDFNNEADTPDNFQSRRPNTSFCFLDIRSPGLGDTAMYLCATSRAFGVFEEKLFFGSGTQLSVL.

The chain links TRBV2 to TRBJ1-2, with D maybe TRBD1 (6 bases). Germline-derived CDR1 and CDR2 are SNHLY and FYNNEI. Trimming pared 2 bases from V and 4 bases from J, leaving 11 bases between. The CDR3 is made up of 14 amino acids. The CDR3 region is CASSEQGRSYGYTF. The CDR3 DNA reads as TGTGCCAGCAGTGAACAGGGGAGGTCCTATGGCTACACCTTC.

This clonotype appeared many times. The rearrangement joins TRBV7-9 to TRBJ1-1, with D hard to call. Germline CDR1 and CDR2: SEHNR and FQNEAQ (reference sequence). Trimming stripped 5 bases from V and 2 bases from J, with 6 bases between. CDR3 size: 12 residues. CDR3 coding DNA: TGTGCCAGCAGCGACCTTAACACTGAAGCTTTCTTT. Amino acids: CASSDLNTEAFF. The variable domain in full, with the rest retrieved from reference TRBV7-9 and TRBJ1-1, is DTGVSQNPRHKITKRGQNVTFRCDPISEHNRLYWYRQTLGQGPEFLTYFQNEAQLEKSRLLSDRFSAERPKGSFSTLEIQRTEQGDSAMYLCASSDLNTEAFFGQGTRLTVV.

This clonotype was recorded once. The V gene is TRBV29-1, the J gene TRBJ2-5; possibly TRBD1 for D (6 bases). Trimming took 5 bases from V and 5 from J, leaving 18 bases between them. CDR3 size: 14 residues. Germline lookup yields CDR1 SQVTM and CDR2 ANQGSEA. Here the CDR3 reads CSVNPPGDGETQYF. The CDR3 DNA is TGCAGCGTTAACCCCCCAGGGGACGGCGAGACCCAGTACTTC.

This rearrangement joins TRBV6-5 to TRBJ1-6; D remains unclear. The CDR3 sequence is 15 residues long. Trimming removed 2 bases from V and 10 bases from J, with 15 bases in between. From germline, CDR1 is MNHEY and CDR2 SVGAGI. The CDR3 region is CASSYISGERSPLHF. CDR3 nucleotide sequence: TGTGCCAGCAGTTACATCTCCGGGGAACGCTCACCCCTCCACTTT.

This clonotype was counted at least ten times. This chain links TRBV5-8 with TRBJ2-1; TRBD2 might be the D (6 bases). From germline, CDR1 is SGHTS and CDR2 YDEGEE. V was shortened by 3 bases and J by 7 bases, with 17 bases between the two germline ends. The CDR3 is 15 amino acids. CDR3 nucleotide sequence: TGTGCCAGCAGCTCGGCTCGCGGGATTAGTAATGAGCAGTTCTTC. It encodes CASSSARGISNEQFF.

The chain uses TRBV5-1 and TRBJ2-7; the D is unclear. Germline CDR1 reads SGHRS; CDR2 reads YFSETQ. The CDR3 contains 15 residues. The V gene lost 7 bases and the J gene lost 1 base, with 18 bases spanning the gap. The CDR3: CASAWGTPQSYEQYF. CDR3 DNA: TGCGCCAGCGCCTGGGGAACCCCACAATCCTACGAGCAGTACTTC.